The 5 T cell receptor beta chains given below trace back to one sample, sequenced in a study of blood T cell repertoires in COVID-19. TCRdb's table, derived via immunoSEQ multiplex PCR, lists solely in-frame clones and lacks some. The sample includes 200,000 to 300,000 clones, 84% of them seen just once. The source material was peripheral blood. These receptors were obtained from a man between 60 and 75 years old with acute or convalescent COVID-19.

The rearrangement links TRBV25-1 to TRBJ2-3, with 10 nucleotides matching TRBD2. Trimming cost V 4 bases and J 5 bases; bases outside gene matches: 3. CDR1 and CDR2 (germline): MGHDK, SYGVNS. This CDR3 comprises 14 residues. The CDR3 protein is CASSASGRRDTQYF. The CDR3 nucleotides are TGTGCCAGCAGTGCTAGCGGGAGAAGAGATACGCAGTATTTT. Using reference TRBV25-1 and TRBJ2-3 for the parts outside the CDR3, the full variable domain is EADIYQTPRYLVIGTGKKITLECSQTMGHDKMYWYQQDPGMELHLIHYSYGVNSTEKGDLSSESTVSRIRTEHFPLTLESARPSHTSQYLCASSASGRRDTQYFGPGTRLTVL.

This chain connects TRBV5-1 to TRBJ1-1, with 7 nucleotides matching TRBD1. Per germline, CDR1 SGHRS and CDR2 YFSETQ. The CDR3 is 14 residues long. After removal of 0 bases from V and 6 bases from J, the junction contained 5 bases not matched to a gene. CDR3 region: CASSLETGRSEAFF. CDR3 bases: TGCGCCAGCAGCTTGGAGACAGGGAGATCTGAAGCTTTCTTT.

The chain recombines TRBV4-3 with TRBJ2-3; D not certain. The germline CDR1 and CDR2 sequences are LGHNA and YSLEER. This CDR3 contains 21 residues. The V and J ends lost 2 bases and 2 bases respectively, with 29 bases between them. The DNA for the CDR3 is TGCGCCAGCAGCCAAAAGATCCTGGTCCTGGGTACGGTGACTTTCACAGATACGCAGTATTTT. This translates into CASSQKILVLGTVTFTDTQYF.

The V and J genes are TRBV6-1 and TRBJ1-6; 9 bases are shared with TRBD1. The CDR3 loop spans 16 amino acids. Germline V gene sequence: CDR1 MNHNS, CDR2 SASEGT. Trimming cost V 4 bases and J 7 bases; bases outside gene matches: 8. In DNA form, the CDR3 reads TGTGCCAGCAGTGCCCGGGACAGGGCCCTGAATTCACCCCTCCACTTT. It specifies CASSARDRALNSPLHF.

V and J are TRBV6-5 and TRBJ2-7, with D perhaps TRBD1 (6 bases). Trimming stripped 2 bases from V and 2 bases from J, with 13 bases between. The CDR3 extends over 15 amino acids. CDR1 and CDR2 (germline): MNHEY, SVGAGI. CDR3 bases: TGTGCCAGCAGTTACGAATCGACAGGAACCTACGAGCAGTACTTC. This translates into CASSYESTGTYEQYF.